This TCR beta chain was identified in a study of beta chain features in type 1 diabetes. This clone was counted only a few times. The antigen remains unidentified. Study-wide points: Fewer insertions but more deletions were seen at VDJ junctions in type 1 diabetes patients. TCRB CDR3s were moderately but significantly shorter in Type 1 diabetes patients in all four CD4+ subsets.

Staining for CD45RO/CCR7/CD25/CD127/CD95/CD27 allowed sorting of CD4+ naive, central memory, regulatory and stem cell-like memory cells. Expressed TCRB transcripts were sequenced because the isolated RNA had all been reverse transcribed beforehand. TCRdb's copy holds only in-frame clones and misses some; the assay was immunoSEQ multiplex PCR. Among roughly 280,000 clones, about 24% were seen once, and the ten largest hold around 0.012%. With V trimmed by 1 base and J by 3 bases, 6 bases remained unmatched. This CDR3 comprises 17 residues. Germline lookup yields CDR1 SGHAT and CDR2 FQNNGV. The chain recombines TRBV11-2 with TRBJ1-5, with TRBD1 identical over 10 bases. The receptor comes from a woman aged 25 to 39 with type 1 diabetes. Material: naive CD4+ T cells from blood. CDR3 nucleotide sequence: TGTGCCAGCAGCTTAGGGTGGGGACAGGGGATCAATCAGCCCCAGCATTTT. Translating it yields CASSLGWGQGINQPQHF.